Listed here is a single TCR beta chain. Its antigen is unidentified. This entry belongs to a study of shared clonotypes between healthy human individuals. Turning to the study itself: Each donor's CD8 memory used one plate, CD8 naive two, each CD4 subset three. Study-level findings and limits: Large sequencing depth failed to make sorted-subset sequencing complete, rarefaction showed.

Here immunoSEQ multiplex PCR was the method, and the copy in TCRdb shows in-frame clones only, minus some. The sample consists of around 2.3 million clones, 90% to 97% of them appearing once. This receptor was identified in a young man in good health. The material sequenced was naive CD4+ T cells sorted from blood. Subset of the sample: CD45RA+ positively selected.

CDR3 amino acids: CASTDRQTGEQYF. CDR3 sequence (DNA): TGTGCCAGCACCGACCGACAGACTGGCGAGCAGTACTTC. The chain couples TRBV28 to TRBJ2-7, with TRBD1 as a possible D gene (5 bases). Looked up from germline, CDR1 is MDHEN and CDR2 is SYDVKM. V was trimmed by 7 bases and J by 6 bases, leaving 16 bases between them. The CDR3 runs 13 residues.